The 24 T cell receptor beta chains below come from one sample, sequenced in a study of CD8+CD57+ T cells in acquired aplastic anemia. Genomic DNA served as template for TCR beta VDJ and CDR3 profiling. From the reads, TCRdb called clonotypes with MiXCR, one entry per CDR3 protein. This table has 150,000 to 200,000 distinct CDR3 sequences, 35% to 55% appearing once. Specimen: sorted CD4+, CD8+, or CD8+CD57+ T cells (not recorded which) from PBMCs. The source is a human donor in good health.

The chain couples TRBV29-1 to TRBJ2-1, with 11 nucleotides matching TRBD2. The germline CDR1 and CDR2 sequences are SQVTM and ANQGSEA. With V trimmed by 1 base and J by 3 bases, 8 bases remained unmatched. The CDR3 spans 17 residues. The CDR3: CSVEVRPGLAVYNEQFF. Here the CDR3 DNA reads TGCAGCGTTGAAGTGAGGCCGGGACTAGCGGTCTACAATGAGCAGTTCTTC.

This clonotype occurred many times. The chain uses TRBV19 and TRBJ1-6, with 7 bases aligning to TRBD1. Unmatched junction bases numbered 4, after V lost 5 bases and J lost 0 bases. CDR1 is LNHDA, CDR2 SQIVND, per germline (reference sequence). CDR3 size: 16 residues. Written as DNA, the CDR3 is TGTGCCAGTAGTGAACAGGGGAGCTCCTATAATTCACCCCTCCACTTT. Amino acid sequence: CASSEQGSSYNSPLHF.

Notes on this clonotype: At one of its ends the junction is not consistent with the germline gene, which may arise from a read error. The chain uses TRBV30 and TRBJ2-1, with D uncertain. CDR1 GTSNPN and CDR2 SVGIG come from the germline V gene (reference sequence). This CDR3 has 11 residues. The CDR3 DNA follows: TGTGCCTGGAGCGGGTACAATGGGCAGTTCTTC. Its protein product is CAWSGYNGQFF.

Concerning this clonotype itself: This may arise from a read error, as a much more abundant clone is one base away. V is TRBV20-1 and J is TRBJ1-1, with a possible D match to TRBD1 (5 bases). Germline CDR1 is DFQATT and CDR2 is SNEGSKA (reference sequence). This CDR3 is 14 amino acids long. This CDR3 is CSARPTAMNTKAFF. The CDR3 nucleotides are TGCAGTGCTAGACCGACAGCCATGAACACTAAAGCTTTCTTT.

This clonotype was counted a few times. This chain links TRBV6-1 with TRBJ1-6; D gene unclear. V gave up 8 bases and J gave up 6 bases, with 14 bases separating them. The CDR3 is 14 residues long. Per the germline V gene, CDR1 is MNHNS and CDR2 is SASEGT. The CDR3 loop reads CASFVGSSNSPLHF. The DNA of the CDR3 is TGTGCCAGCTTCGTAGGGTCCAGTAATTCACCCCTCCACTTT.

CDR3 loop: CSVEPGTSGIGEQFF. DNA for the CDR3: TGCAGCGTTGAGCCCGGGACTAGCGGGATTGGAGAGCAGTTCTTC. The chain uses TRBV29-1 and TRBJ2-1; TRBD2 matches 13 bases. After removal of 3 bases from V and 10 bases from J, the junction contained 9 bases not matched to a gene. The CDR3 has 15 amino acids. The germline CDR1 and CDR2 sequences are SQVTM and ANQGSEA.

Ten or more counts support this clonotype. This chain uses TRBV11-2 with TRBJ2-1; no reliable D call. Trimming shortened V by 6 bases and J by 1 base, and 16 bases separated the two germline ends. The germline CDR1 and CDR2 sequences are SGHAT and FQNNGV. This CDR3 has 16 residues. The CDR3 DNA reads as TGTGCCAGCAGTCACCCCTTCGCGGCGTCCTACAATGAGCAGTTCTTC. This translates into CASSHPFAASYNEQFF.

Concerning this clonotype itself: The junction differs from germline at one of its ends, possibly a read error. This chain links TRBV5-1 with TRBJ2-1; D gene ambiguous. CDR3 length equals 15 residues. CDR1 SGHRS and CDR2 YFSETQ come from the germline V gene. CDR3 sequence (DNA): TGCACCAGCAGTCCCGACGGAGCCTCCTACAATGAGCAGTTCTTC. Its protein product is CTSSPDGASYNEQFF.

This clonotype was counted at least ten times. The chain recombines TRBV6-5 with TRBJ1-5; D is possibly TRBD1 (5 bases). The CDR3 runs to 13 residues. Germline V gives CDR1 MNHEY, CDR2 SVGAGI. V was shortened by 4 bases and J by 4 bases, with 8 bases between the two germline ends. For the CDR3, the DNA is TGTGCCAGCAGTTTACAGGTTAATCAGCCCCAGCATTTT. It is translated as CASSLQVNQPQHF.

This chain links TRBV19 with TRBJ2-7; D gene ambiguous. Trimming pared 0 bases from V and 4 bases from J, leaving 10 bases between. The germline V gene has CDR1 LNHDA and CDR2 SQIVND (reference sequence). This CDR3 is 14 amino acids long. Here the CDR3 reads CASSIDHRNYEQYF. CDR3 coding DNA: TGTGCCAGTAGTATAGACCACAGAAATTACGAGCAGTACTTC. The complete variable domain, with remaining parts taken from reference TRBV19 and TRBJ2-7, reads DGGITQSPKYLFRKEGQNVTLSCEQNLNHDAMYWYRQDPGQGLRLIYYSQIVNDFQKGDIAEGYSVSREKKESFPLTVTSAQKNPTAFYLCASSIDHRNYEQYFGPGTRLTVT.

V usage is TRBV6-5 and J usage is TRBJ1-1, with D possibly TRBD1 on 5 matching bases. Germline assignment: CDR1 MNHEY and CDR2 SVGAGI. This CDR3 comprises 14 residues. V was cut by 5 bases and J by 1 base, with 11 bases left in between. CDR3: CASSHLRGNTEAFF. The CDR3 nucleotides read TGTGCCAGCAGTCACCTTAGGGGGAACACTGAAGCTTTCTTT.

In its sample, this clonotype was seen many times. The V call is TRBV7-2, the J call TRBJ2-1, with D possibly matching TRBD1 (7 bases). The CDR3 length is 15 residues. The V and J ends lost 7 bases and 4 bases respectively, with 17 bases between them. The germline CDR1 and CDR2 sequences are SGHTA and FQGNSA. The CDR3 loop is CASTRRGAEYNEQFF. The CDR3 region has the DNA TGTGCCAGCACCCGCAGGGGGGCAGAATACAATGAGCAGTTCTTC.

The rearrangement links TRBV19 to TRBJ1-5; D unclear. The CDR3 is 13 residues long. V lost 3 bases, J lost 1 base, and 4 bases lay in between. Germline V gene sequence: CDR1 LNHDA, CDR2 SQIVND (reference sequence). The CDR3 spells CASSMESNQPQHF. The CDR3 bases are TGTGCCAGTAGTATGGAAAGCAATCAGCCCCAGCATTTT.

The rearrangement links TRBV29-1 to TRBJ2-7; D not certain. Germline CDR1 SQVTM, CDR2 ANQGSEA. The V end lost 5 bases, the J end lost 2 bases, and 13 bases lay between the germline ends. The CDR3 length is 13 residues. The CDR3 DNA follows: TGCAGCGTTCATGTTACCATAACCTACGAGCAGTACTTC. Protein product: CSVHVTITYEQYF.

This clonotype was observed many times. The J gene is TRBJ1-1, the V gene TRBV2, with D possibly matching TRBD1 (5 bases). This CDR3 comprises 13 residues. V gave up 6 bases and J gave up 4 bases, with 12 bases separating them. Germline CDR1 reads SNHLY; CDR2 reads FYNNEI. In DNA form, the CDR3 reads TGTGCCAGCAGGAGGGACGTGGGCACTGAAGCTTTCTTT. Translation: CASRRDVGTEAFF.

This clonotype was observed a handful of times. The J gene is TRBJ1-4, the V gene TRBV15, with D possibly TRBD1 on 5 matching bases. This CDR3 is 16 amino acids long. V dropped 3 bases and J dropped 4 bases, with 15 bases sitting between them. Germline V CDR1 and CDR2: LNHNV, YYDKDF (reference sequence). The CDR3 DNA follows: TGTGCCACCAGCAGGACAGCCGCCAAGGGTAATGAAAAACTGTTTTTT. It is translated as CATSRTAAKGNEKLFF.

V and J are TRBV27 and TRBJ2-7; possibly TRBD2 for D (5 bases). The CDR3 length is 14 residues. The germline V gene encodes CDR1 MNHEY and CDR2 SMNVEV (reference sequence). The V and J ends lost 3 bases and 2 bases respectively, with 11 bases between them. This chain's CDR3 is CASSFSPGAYEQYF. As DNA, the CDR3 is TGTGCCAGCAGTTTCAGCCCCGGGGCCTACGAGCAGTACTTC.

The CDR3 protein is CATSRYADTQYF. The CDR3 nucleotides read TGTGCCACTTCCAGGTACGCAGATACGCAGTATTTT. The J gene is TRBJ2-3, the V gene TRBV7-6; D is unclear. The germline V gene has CDR1 SGHVS and CDR2 FNYEAQ. The CDR3 consists of 12 residues. Trimming took off 10 bases at V and 4 bases at J, with 12 bases between the two ends.

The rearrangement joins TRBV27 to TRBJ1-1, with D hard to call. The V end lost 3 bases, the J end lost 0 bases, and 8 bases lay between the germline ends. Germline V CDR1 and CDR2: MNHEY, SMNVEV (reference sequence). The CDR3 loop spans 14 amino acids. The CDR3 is CASSLSDMNTEAFF. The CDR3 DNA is TGTGCCAGCAGTTTGAGCGACATGAACACTGAAGCTTTCTTT.

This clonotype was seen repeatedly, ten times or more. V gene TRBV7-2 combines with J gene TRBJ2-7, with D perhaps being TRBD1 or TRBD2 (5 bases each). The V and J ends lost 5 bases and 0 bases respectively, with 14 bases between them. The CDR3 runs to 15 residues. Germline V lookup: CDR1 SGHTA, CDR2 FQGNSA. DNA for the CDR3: TGTGCCAGCAGCGTGGGACGGGCAGGCTCCTACGAGCAGTACTTC. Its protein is CASSVGRAGSYEQYF.

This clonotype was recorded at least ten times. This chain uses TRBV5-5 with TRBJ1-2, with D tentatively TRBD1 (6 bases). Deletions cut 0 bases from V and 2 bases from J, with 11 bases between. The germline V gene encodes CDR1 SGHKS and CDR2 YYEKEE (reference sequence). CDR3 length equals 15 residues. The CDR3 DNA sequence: TGTGCCAGCAGCTTGGAGAATCAGGGGAACTATGGCTACACCTTC. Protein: CASSLENQGNYGYTF.

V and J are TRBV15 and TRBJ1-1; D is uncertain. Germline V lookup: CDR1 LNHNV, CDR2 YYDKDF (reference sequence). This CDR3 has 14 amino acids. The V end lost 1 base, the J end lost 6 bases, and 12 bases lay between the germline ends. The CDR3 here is CATSRGGSDAEAFF. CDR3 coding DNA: TGTGCCACCAGCAGAGGAGGGTCGGACGCTGAAGCTTTCTTT. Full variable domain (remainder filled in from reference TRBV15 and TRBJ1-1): DAMVIQNPRYQVTQFGKPVTLSCSQTLNHNVMYWYQQKSSQAPKLLFHYYDKDFNNEADTPDNFQSRRPNTSFCFLDIRSPGLGDTAMYLCATSRGGSDAEAFFGQGTRLTVV.

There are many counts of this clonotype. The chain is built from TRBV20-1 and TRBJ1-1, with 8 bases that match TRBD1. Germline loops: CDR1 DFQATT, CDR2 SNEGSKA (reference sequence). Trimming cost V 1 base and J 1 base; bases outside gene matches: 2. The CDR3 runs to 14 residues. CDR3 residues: CSARADRGNTEAFF. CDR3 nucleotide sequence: TGCAGTGCTAGAGCTGACAGGGGGAACACTGAAGCTTTCTTT.

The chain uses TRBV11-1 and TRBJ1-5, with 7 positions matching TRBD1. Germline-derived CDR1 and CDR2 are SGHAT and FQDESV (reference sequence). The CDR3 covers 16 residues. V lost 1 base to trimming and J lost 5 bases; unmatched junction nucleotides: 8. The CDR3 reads CASSLDPLGQDQPQHF. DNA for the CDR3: TGTGCCAGCAGCTTAGACCCATTAGGACAGGATCAGCCCCAGCATTTT.